These 14 T cell receptor beta chains were all obtained from the same sample, sequenced in a study of T cell responses to AZD1222 COVID-19 vaccine (dated by TCRdb to the early 2020s). Per the publication, the time point label means: baseline before first vaccination. The receptor library was made with the immunoSEQ multiplex PCR assay. TCRdb obtained this table from immuneACCESS and retained in-frame rearrangements with V and J assigned. These tables miss some clones; where compared with another copy, unresolved V genes account for less than half of the shortfall, and the remainder is unexplained. The sample table holds some 150,000 clones, of which 85% to 95% were seen once. The top ten clones comprise about 2.1% of the sample. The sequenced sample was peripheral blood, obtained on day 0 of AZD1222 vaccination. These TCRs come from an adult in good health.

The chain links TRBV18 to TRBJ1-5; D is uncertain. Trimming cost V 3 bases and J 7 bases, with 13 bases left between them. The germline V gene encodes CDR1 KGHSH and CDR2 LQKENI. The CDR3 totals 14 residues. CDR3 loop: CASSPSPDRQPQHF. CDR3 nucleotides: TGTGCCAGCTCACCCTCACCCGACCGGCAGCCCCAGCATTTT.

The sample holds one count of this clone. V usage is TRBV12-5 and J usage is TRBJ1-5; D remains unclear. This CDR3 is built from 13 residues. From germline, CDR1 is LGHNT and CDR2 FRNRAP. The ends were cut back, 4 bases at V and 0 bases at J, with 4 bases in the middle. This CDR3 reads CASGSDSNQPQHF. DNA of the CDR3: TGTGCTAGTGGTTCAGATAGCAATCAGCCCCAGCATTTT.

This chain links TRBV7-9 with TRBJ2-1; D is possibly TRBD2 (5 bases). From germline, CDR1 is SEHNR and CDR2 FQNEAQ (reference sequence). The CDR3 totals 14 residues. Trimming shortened V by 3 bases and J by 9 bases, and 15 bases separated the two germline ends. In DNA form, the CDR3 reads TGTGCCAGCAGCTTGAGTCTACGGGAAAGTGAGCAGTTCTTC. This translates into CASSLSLRESEQFF. Full variable domain (remainder filled in from reference TRBV7-9 and TRBJ2-1): DTGVSQNPRHKITKRGQNVTFRCDPISEHNRLYWYRQTLGQGPEFLTYFQNEAQLEKSRLLSDRFSAERPKGSFSTLEIQRTEQGDSAMYLCASSLSLRESEQFFGPGTRLTVL.

The J gene is TRBJ2-1, the V gene TRBV2; 8 positions agree with TRBD2. The germline gives CDR1 SNHLY, CDR2 FYNNEI. The CDR3 spans 13 residues. J lost 3 bases, V lost 8 bases, and 3 bases had no gene match. The CDR3 reads CASREGLYNEQFF. CDR3 coding DNA: TGTGCCAGCCGGGAGGGCCTCTACAATGAGCAGTTCTTC.

This chain joins TRBV2 and TRBJ1-2; D is uncertain. Germline-derived CDR1 and CDR2 are SNHLY and FYNNEI. V was pared by 3 bases and J by 2 bases, with 13 bases between. CDR3 size: 15 residues. In nucleotides, the CDR3 is TGTGCCAGCAGTGATTTAACAAGGGCAAACTATGGCTACACCTTC. Residues: CASSDLTRANYGYTF.

This chain connects TRBV2 to TRBJ1-1; a possible D gene is TRBD1 (5 bases). V was cut by 6 bases and J by 8 bases, with 16 bases left in between. The CDR3 extends over 13 amino acids. The germline gives CDR1 SNHLY, CDR2 FYNNEI. In nucleotides, the CDR3 is TGTGCCAGCAGCCTCTGGGGGGAGGGGGAAGCTTTCTTT. Amino acids: CASSLWGEGEAFF.

The gene calls are TRBV19 and TRBJ1-2, with D hard to call. The CDR3 is 14 amino acids. V was cut by 5 bases and J by 2 bases, with 12 bases left in between. The germline CDR1 and CDR2 sequences are LNHDA and SQIVND (reference sequence). This chain's CDR3 is CASSWGSSNYGYTF. As DNA, the CDR3 is TGTGCCAGTAGTTGGGGTAGTTCCAACTATGGCTACACCTTC.

This clone was seen once. The gene calls are TRBV19 and TRBJ1-4; tentative D call: TRBD1 (6 bases). From germline, CDR1 is LNHDA and CDR2 SQIVND (reference sequence). The CDR3 runs 14 residues. V shed 6 bases and J shed 7 bases, with 15 bases lying between them. CDR3 residues: CASSGGGLSEKLFF. CDR3 DNA sequence: TGTGCCAGTAGCGGAGGGGGGTTAAGTGAAAAACTGTTTTTT.

In DNA form, the CDR3 reads TGTGCCAGTAGTATAACCCGGGAGGCCGGGGAGCTGTTTTTT. Its protein is CASSITREAGELFF. The chain recombines TRBV19 with TRBJ2-2, with 7 nucleotides matching TRBD2. CDR1 is LNHDA, CDR2 SQIVND, per germline (reference sequence). The trim removed 2 bases at V and 6 bases at J, leaving 3 bases unmatched. The CDR3 has 14 amino acids.

The rearrangement links TRBV12-5 to TRBJ1-6; D unresolved. V lost 1 base to trimming and J lost 7 bases, with 2 bases between them. From germline, CDR1 is LGHNT and CDR2 FRNRAP. The CDR3 is 12 residues long. The CDR3 protein is CASGLDNSPLHF. In DNA form, the CDR3 reads TGTGCTAGTGGTTTGGACAATTCACCCCTCCACTTT. Complete variable domain (other parts from reference TRBV12-5 and TRBJ1-6): DARVTQTPRHKVTEMGQEVTMRCQPILGHNTVFWYRQTMMQGLELLAYFRNRAPLDDSGMPKDRFSAEMPDATLATLKIQPSEPRDSAVYFCASGLDNSPLHFGNGTRLTVT.

The chain employs TRBV7-9 and TRBJ1-5; TRBD1 matches 7 bases. After removal of 4 bases from V and 3 bases from J, the junction contained 3 bases not matched to a gene. The CDR3 consists of 14 residues. Germline-derived CDR1 and CDR2 are SEHNR and FQNEAQ (reference sequence). The chain's CDR3 is CASSYRGNNQPQHF. Here the CDR3 DNA reads TGTGCCAGCAGCTACAGGGGAAACAATCAGCCCCAGCATTTT.

Here the CDR3 reads CASSPNGDTKAPNTEAFF. As DNA, the CDR3 is TGCGCCAGCAGCCCTAATGGTGACACTAAGGCCCCGAACACTGAAGCTTTCTTT. J is TRBJ1-1 and V is TRBV23-1; D gene ambiguous. TRBV23-1 is known as an ORF, though its function is uncertain. This CDR3 contains 18 residues. The V end lost 6 bases, the J end lost 1 base, and 24 bases lay between the germline ends.

The rearrangement links TRBV7-8 to TRBJ1-1, with unresolved D. V was cut by 3 bases and J by 0 bases, with 5 bases left in between. This CDR3 contains 13 residues. CDR1 and CDR2 (germline): SGHVS, FQNEAQ. In DNA form, the CDR3 reads TGTGCCAGCAGCTTTCAGGTGAACACTGAAGCTTTCTTT. Protein sequence: CASSFQVNTEAFF.

This chain joins TRBV7-9 and TRBJ1-4; D may be TRBD1 (6 bases). Germline assignment: CDR1 SEHNR and CDR2 FQNEAQ (reference sequence). This CDR3 is 16 amino acids long. V was shortened by 4 bases and J by 7 bases, with 19 bases between the two germline ends. The CDR3 coding sequence is TGTGCCAGCAGCTCACTACAGGGAGAGGCGAGTGAAAAACTGTTTTTT. It translates to CASSSLQGEASEKLFF.